This entry lists 28 T cell receptor beta chains sequenced from one sample in a study of OX40 agonist ivuxolimab in advanced cancers. TCRdb's table, derived via immunoSEQ multiplex PCR, lists solely in-frame clones and lacks some. In the table there are over 55,000 clones, around 83% of which are singletons. The specimen was CD4+ or CD8+ T cells sorted from blood, collected in a trial of the OX40 agonist ivuxolimab. The receptors shown here come from an adult with an advanced solid tumor such as melanoma, head and neck, liver or kidney cancer.

This clone was counted a single time. The genes are TRBV7-9 and TRBJ2-7, with D maybe TRBD1 (6 bases). The CDR3 is 13 residues long. Trimming left V 3 bases short and J 3 bases short, with 9 bases between. Germline V gives CDR1 SEHNR, CDR2 FQNEAQ (reference sequence). CDR3: CASSFGGGYEQYF. The DNA for the CDR3 is TGTGCCAGCAGCTTTGGGGGCGGCTACGAGCAGTACTTC.

The chain is built from TRBV6-5 and TRBJ1-2; no clear D. The V and J ends lost 2 bases and 4 bases respectively, with 11 bases between them. The length of the CDR3 is 14 residues. Germline V CDR1 and CDR2: MNHEY, SVGAGI. CDR3 protein: CASSYERRSYGYTF. CDR3 DNA sequence: TGTGCCAGCAGTTACGAAAGACGGTCCTATGGCTACACCTTC.

This sequence joins TRBV5-4 and TRBJ1-2; a weak D match, TRBD1 (5 bases). V lost 6 bases and J 1 base, leaving 16 bases between the germline ends. From germline, CDR1 is SGHNT and CDR2 YYREEE (reference sequence). This CDR3 spans 15 amino acids. CDR3 amino acids: CASISGSGHNYGYTF. The CDR3, as DNA: TGTGCCAGCATTTCCGGGTCAGGACATAACTATGGCTACACCTTC.

The chain has TRBV7-2 and TRBJ1-2; 8 positions agree with TRBD1. The CDR3 has 14 amino acids. The V gene's germline CDR1 is SGHTA and CDR2 FQGNSA. V shed 5 bases and J 4 bases; nucleotides not matched to a gene: 6. The CDR3 protein is CASSQDRVAYGYTF. The CDR3 DNA follows: TGTGCCAGCAGCCAGGACAGGGTAGCCTATGGCTACACCTTC.

V and J are TRBV5-1 and TRBJ1-2, with 7 bases matching TRBD1. CDR3 length equals 14 residues. With 4 bases clipped from V and 0 bases from J, the junction kept 3 bases outside the gene matches. Germline V CDR1 and CDR2: SGHRS, YFSETQ. CDR3: CASSPGTANYGYTF. The CDR3 bases are TGCGCCAGCAGCCCCGGGACAGCTAACTATGGCTACACCTTC.

This clone was seen a single time. The V and J genes are TRBV7-3 and TRBJ2-1; D is possibly TRBD1 or TRBD2 (6 bases each). V lost 5 bases and J lost 7, with 21 bases in between. Germline V gene data show CDR1 as SGHTA and CDR2 as FQGTGA. The CDR3 length is 16 residues. As DNA, the CDR3 is TGTGCCAGCAGCCCCGGGGGACACGTTCTGGGGAATGAGCAGTTCTTC. Protein: CASSPGGHVLGNEQFF.

The CDR3 here is CASHREGTDTQYF. In DNA form, the CDR3 reads TGTGCCAGCCACAGGGAAGGGACAGATACGCAGTATTTT. The chain is built from TRBV19 and TRBJ2-3; possibly TRBD1 for D (6 bases). CDR3 length: 13 residues. CDR1 LNHDA and CDR2 SQIVND come from the germline V gene (reference sequence). Trimming removed 9 bases at V and 3 bases at J, with 13 bases between.

The chain combines TRBV5-4 with TRBJ1-6; D might be TRBD1 (5 bases). The V gene's germline CDR1 is SGHNT and CDR2 YYREEE (reference sequence). The length of the CDR3 is 17 residues. Deletions cut 0 bases from V and 3 bases from J, with 13 bases between. The CDR3 spells CASSLGSGQGYNSPLHF. The CDR3 bases are TGTGCCAGCAGCTTGGGGTCCGGGCAGGGCTATAATTCACCCCTCCACTTT.

The J gene is TRBJ2-2, the V gene TRBV4-3, with 8 positions matching TRBD2. Germline V CDR1 and CDR2: LGHNA, YSLEER. Unmatched junction bases numbered 6, after V lost 4 bases and J lost 5 bases. The CDR3 has 15 residues. The DNA of the CDR3 is TGCGCCAGCAGCCCCCGGGGGGGCCTAACCGGGGAGCTGTTTTTT. Residues: CASSPRGGLTGELFF.

This clone was recorded once. The rearrangement links TRBV20-1 to TRBJ1-1, with no clear D. V dropped 3 bases and J dropped 11 bases, with 13 bases sitting between them. The germline V gene encodes CDR1 DFQATT and CDR2 SNEGSKA (reference sequence). This CDR3 spans 11 amino acids. CDR3 loop: CSASLGFSAFF. The CDR3 DNA is TGCAGTGCTAGCCTGGGGTTTTCGGCTTTCTTT.

The CDR3 region has the DNA TGTGCCAGCAGCTTAGATTCTGGAGGGTTCAGTACTGAAGCTTTCTTT. It is translated as CASSLDSGGFSTEAFF. The J gene is TRBJ1-1, the V gene TRBV11-3; no clear D gene. This CDR3 spans 16 amino acids. CDR1 and CDR2 from the germline V gene are SGHNT and YENEEA. Trimming removed 0 bases from V and 5 bases from J, with 16 bases in between.

This clone was seen more than once but under ten times. J is TRBJ1-1 and V is TRBV5-1, with D uncertain. The CDR3 length is 14 residues. Germline CDR1 is SGHRS and CDR2 is YFSETQ. V lost 4 bases and J 0 bases, leaving 10 bases between the germline ends. The CDR3 loop reads CASSLALVNTEAFF. Written as DNA, the CDR3 is TGCGCCAGCAGCCTCGCTTTGGTGAACACTGAAGCTTTCTTT. Together with reference TRBV5-1 and TRBJ1-1, the CDR3 gives the full variable domain: KAGVTQTPRYLIKTRGQQVTLSCSPISGHRSVSWYQQTPGQGLQFLFEYFSETQRNKGNFPGRFSGRQFSNSRSEMNVSTLELGDSALYLCASSLALVNTEAFFGQGTRLTVV.

The chain uses TRBV2 and TRBJ1-1, with D possibly being TRBD1 (5 bases). V shed 6 bases and J shed 6 bases, with 14 bases lying between them. This CDR3 is built from 13 residues. Germline CDR1 reads SNHLY; CDR2 reads FYNNEI. Here the CDR3 DNA reads TGTGCCAGCAGGTGGGGAGGGACGGCTGAAGCTTTCTTT. Translated, it gives CASRWGGTAEAFF.

The chain has TRBV7-2 and TRBJ1-2; D not resolved. CDR1 SGHTA and CDR2 FQGNSA come from the germline V gene. V lost 1 base and J lost 1, with 7 bases in between. CDR3 size: 14 residues. The CDR3: CASSLVKSNYGYTF. The CDR3 DNA reads as TGTGCCAGCAGCTTAGTTAAGAGTAACTATGGCTACACCTTC.

This clone occurred once. The V and J genes are TRBV7-9 and TRBJ1-6; D uncertain. The germline V and J ends were trimmed by 4 bases and 9 bases, with 13 bases remaining between them. This CDR3 is 14 amino acids long. Germline values: CDR1 SEHNR, CDR2 FQNEAQ (reference sequence). The CDR3 loop is CASSSPLEGSPLHF. As DNA, the CDR3 is TGTGCCAGCAGCTCCCCCCTCGAAGGTTCACCCCTCCACTTT.

The rearrangement links TRBV4-2 to TRBJ1-3, with unresolved D. The CDR3 sequence is 16 residues long. Germline CDR1 LGHNA, CDR2 YNFKEQ. V was clipped by 4 bases and J by 1 base, with 14 bases between them. The CDR3 region has the DNA TGTGCCAGCAGCCGAACTATCGAGGCTTCTGGAAACACCATATATTTT. Translating it yields CASSRTIEASGNTIYF.

The chain couples TRBV7-2 to TRBJ1-5; the D is unclear. The CDR3 spans 13 residues. Deletions cut 1 base from V and 3 bases from J, with 4 bases between. Germline CDR1 SGHTA, CDR2 FQGNSA. The CDR3 DNA is TGTGCCAGCAGCTTAGAATTCAATCAGCCCCAGCATTTT. This translates into CASSLEFNQPQHF. The full variable domain, rest sourced from reference TRBV7-2 and TRBJ1-5, is GAGVSQSPSNKVTEKGKDVELRCDPISGHTALYWYRQSLGQGLEFLIYFQGNSAPDKSGLPSDRFSAERTGGSVSTLTIQRTQQEDSAVYLCASSLEFNQPQHFGDGTRLSIL.

The rearrangement links TRBV6-1 to TRBJ1-1, with D possibly matching TRBD1 (5 bases). This CDR3 has 15 residues. Trimming left V 4 bases short and J 5 bases short, with 17 bases between. Germline lookup yields CDR1 MNHNS and CDR2 SASEGT. The CDR3 region has the DNA TGTGCCAGCAGTGCTAGGGGACGGAGCGAAACTGAAGCTTTCTTT. Protein product: CASSARGRSETEAFF.

This clone was found once. The genes are TRBV2 and TRBJ1-6; no definite D call. V gave up 4 bases and J gave up 2 bases, with 9 bases separating them. Germline assignment: CDR1 SNHLY and CDR2 FYNNEI. The CDR3 has 15 amino acids. As DNA, the CDR3 is TGTGCCAGCAGTGCACGACTCCCCTATAATTCACCCCTCCACTTT. This translates into CASSARLPYNSPLHF.

The chain is built from TRBV2 and TRBJ2-3; D might be TRBD1 (5 bases). The germline V gene encodes CDR1 SNHLY and CDR2 FYNNEI. The length of the CDR3 is 14 residues. Between the trimmed V and J ends, which lost 7 bases and 0 bases, there was a span of 11 bases. The CDR3 loop reads CASKGQASTDTQYF. The CDR3 region has the DNA TGTGCCAGCAAGGGGCAGGCCAGCACAGATACGCAGTATTTT.

The genes are TRBV18 and TRBJ2-7, with TRBD1 identical over 9 bases. The CDR3 runs 16 residues. After removal of 3 bases from V and 7 bases from J, the junction contained 13 bases not matched to a gene. The germline CDR1 and CDR2 sequences are KGHSH and LQKENI. CDR3 DNA: TGTGCCAGCTCACCCCCGGGGATACAGGGGGCGCGAGAGCAGTACTTC. This encodes CASSPPGIQGAREQYF.

CDR3 sequence: CASSTTLEAFF. The CDR3 DNA reads as TGTGCCAGTAGTACCACGCTTGAAGCTTTCTTT. The chain has TRBV19 and TRBJ1-1; no firm D call. Between the trimmed V and J ends, which lost 4 bases and 7 bases, there was a span of 7 bases. The V gene's germline CDR1 is LNHDA and CDR2 SQIVND (reference sequence). This CDR3 has 11 amino acids.

The chain joins TRBV7-9 to TRBJ2-7; D is tentatively TRBD1 or TRBD2 (5 bases each). CDR1 is SEHNR, CDR2 FQNEAQ, per germline (reference sequence). The CDR3 spans 15 residues. With 1 base removed from V and 6 bases from J, the gap between germline ends came to 16 bases. The CDR3 reads CASSLGPGSLAEQYF. The DNA of the CDR3 is TGTGCCAGCAGCTTAGGTCCAGGGAGTCTCGCCGAGCAGTACTTC.

The CDR3 protein is CASTLEGTGGLDTQYF. CDR3 DNA: TGTGCCAGCACCCTCGAGGGGACTGGGGGGTTAGATACGCAGTATTTT. The rearrangement links TRBV7-9 to TRBJ2-3, with D possibly matching TRBD2 (6 bases). The CDR3 consists of 16 residues. The germline V and J ends were trimmed by 7 bases and 5 bases, with 22 bases remaining between them. Looked up from germline, CDR1 is SEHNR and CDR2 is FQNEAQ (reference sequence).

The rearrangement uses TRBV7-6 and TRBJ2-6; a possible D gene is TRBD1 (5 bases). Germline CDR1 is SGHVS and CDR2 is FNYEAQ. This CDR3 has 17 amino acids. The V end was cut by 0 bases, the J end by 2 bases, with 11 bases between. CDR3 region: CASSLAPGSAGANVLTF. The CDR3 coding sequence is TGTGCCAGCAGCTTAGCGCCAGGGTCGGCTGGGGCCAACGTCCTGACTTTC.

The chain is built from TRBV10-3 and TRBJ2-5; possibly TRBD1 for D (6 bases). Germline assignment: CDR1 ENHRY and CDR2 SYGVKD. V lost 11 bases and J 2 bases, leaving 15 bases between the germline ends. CDR3 length: 13 amino acids. This chain's CDR3 is CAASGTRQETQYF. In DNA, the CDR3 is TGTGCCGCCTCCGGGACAAGACAAGAGACCCAGTACTTC.

This clone was recorded once. The rearrangement uses TRBV5-4 and TRBJ2-5, with 10 bases aligning to TRBD2. V lost 4 bases to trimming and J lost 5 bases; unmatched junction nucleotides: 14. Germline-derived CDR1 and CDR2 are SGHNT and YYREEE (reference sequence). The CDR3 runs to 17 residues. The CDR3 is CASSPLGAGGARETQYF. DNA of the CDR3: TGTGCCAGCAGCCCCCTCGGAGCGGGGGGGGCCCGGGAGACCCAGTACTTC.

The chain links TRBV2 to TRBJ2-7, with 11 bases identical to TRBD2. With 4 bases clipped from V and 4 bases from J, the junction kept 12 bases outside the gene matches. The germline CDR1 and CDR2 sequences are SNHLY and FYNNEI. CDR3 length: 17 amino acids. The CDR3: CASSGGSGGAVRYEQYF. The CDR3 DNA follows: TGTGCCAGCAGTGGCGGTAGCGGGGGGGCGGTAAGGTACGAGCAGTACTTC.